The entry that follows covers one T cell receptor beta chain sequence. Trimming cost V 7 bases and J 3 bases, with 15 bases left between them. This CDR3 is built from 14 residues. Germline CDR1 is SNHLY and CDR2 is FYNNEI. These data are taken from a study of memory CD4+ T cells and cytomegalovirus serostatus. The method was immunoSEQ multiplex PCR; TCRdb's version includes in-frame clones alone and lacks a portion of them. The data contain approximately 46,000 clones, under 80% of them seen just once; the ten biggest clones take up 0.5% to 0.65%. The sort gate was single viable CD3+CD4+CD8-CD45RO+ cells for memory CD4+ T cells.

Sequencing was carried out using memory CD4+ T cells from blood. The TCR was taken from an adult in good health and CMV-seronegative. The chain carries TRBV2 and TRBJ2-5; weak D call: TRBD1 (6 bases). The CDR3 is CASKILQGEETQYF. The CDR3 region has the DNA TGTGCCAGCAAGATCTTACAGGGAGAAGAGACCCAGTACTTC.